Reported below is one T cell receptor beta chain. As yet, its antigen is unknown. There are 15 residues in the CDR3. J lost 4 bases, V lost 6 bases, and 7 bases had no gene match. Germline CDR1 LNHDA, CDR2 SQIVND (reference sequence). This specimen comes from a study of T cell responses to AZD1222 COVID-19 vaccine. Study findings and constraints: Scientists sampled the repertoires only once the peak T cell response had passed. White British donors predominated, females outnumbered males, and clonal diversity was possibly underestimated. Elevations in Spike-specific TCR breadth and depth followed administration of two AZD1222 doses.

Repertoires were generated with immunoSEQ multiplex PCR, while TCRdb's copy carries only in-frame clones and drops some. This table has 75,000 to 85,000 clones, about 83% appearing once. The chain is built from TRBV19 and TRBJ2-2, with 8 bases identical to TRBD1. This TCR derives from an adult who received the AZD1222 COVID-19 vaccine. This sample comprised peripheral blood, obtained 28 days after the second AZD1222 dose. CDR3 region: CASSIGTGGTGELFF. CDR3 DNA: TGTGCCAGTAGCATTGGGACAGGCGGCACCGGGGAGCTGTTTTTT.